Each of the 3 T cell receptor beta chains below was sequenced from the same sample in a study of cytomegalovirus exposure and HLA in healthy donors. Data came from immunoSEQ multiplex PCR; TCRdb stores just in-frame clones and leaves some out. The sample lists about 250,000 clones, roughly 84% occurring once. Sequences were obtained from PBMCs. The receptors come from a young man in good health and CMV-seropositive.

The rearrangement uses TRBV11-3 and TRBJ2-1, with a weak D call TRBD1 (5 bases). The V end was cut by 5 bases, the J end by 0 bases, with 8 bases between. Germline CDR1 is SGHNT and CDR2 is YENEEA. This CDR3 spans 14 amino acids. CDR3 coding DNA: TGTGCCAGCAGCGAAAGGGGCTCCTACAATGAGCAGTTCTTC. It is translated as CASSERGSYNEQFF. Full variable domain (remainder filled in from reference TRBV11-3 and TRBJ2-1): EAGVVQSPRYKIIEKKQPVAFWCNPISGHNTLYWYLQNLGQGPELLIRYENEEAVDDSQLPKDRFSAERLKGVDSTLKIQPAELGDSAVYLCASSERGSYNEQFFGPGTRLTVL.

This rearrangement joins TRBV2 to TRBJ1-3; D perhaps matches TRBD1 (5 bases). In germline, CDR1 is SNHLY, CDR2 FYNNEI. Trimming pared 2 bases from V and 4 bases from J, leaving 9 bases between. The CDR3 has 14 residues. The CDR3 sequence: CASSELGGGNTIYF. The CDR3 DNA is TGTGCCAGCAGTGAATTGGGGGGAGGAAACACCATATATTTT.

The chain has TRBV4-2 and TRBJ2-7, with TRBD2 matching over 8 bases. This CDR3 is 16 amino acids long. V was pared by 1 base and J by 4 bases, with 9 bases of the junction left unmatched. The V gene's germline CDR1 is LGHNA and CDR2 YNFKEQ. This chain's CDR3 is CASSQVLADSSYEQYF. The CDR3 DNA is TGTGCCAGCAGCCAAGTACTAGCGGATAGTTCGTACGAGCAGTACTTC.